This T cell receptor (beta chain) comes out of a study of graft-versus-host responses after intestinal transplantation. This clone was counted between two and nine times. Produced via immunoSEQ multiplex PCR; TCRdb's table is partial and in-frame only. The data contain about 97,000 clones, 90% of them singletons. The starting material was PBMCs, obtained approximately 420 days after intestinal transplant. This receptor was identified in a human patient who received an intestinal transplant, so some T cells may come from the graft donor.

This chain's CDR3 is CASSPSGTSGYEQYF. DNA of the CDR3: TGTGCCAGCTCACCTTCCGGGACTAGCGGGTACGAGCAGTACTTC. The chain carries TRBV18 and TRBJ2-7; 12 bases align to TRBD2. The CDR3 consists of 15 residues. Trimming at V came to 3 bases and at J to 4 bases, leaving 4 bases not matched to a gene. Germline V CDR1 and CDR2: KGHSH, LQKENI.